This TCR beta chain was identified during a study of OX40 agonist ivuxolimab in advanced cancers. Study as a whole: Enrolled patients in dose escalation had cancers that were hepatocellular carcinoma, melanoma, renal cell or head and neck cancer. Findings of the study overall: The CD4+ and CD8+ T cells in the blood had expanded clonally by week 6 at 0.1 to 3.0 mg/kg.

Germline V gene data show CDR1 as SGHNT and CDR2 as YENEEA. V shed 4 bases and J shed 8 bases, with 17 bases lying between them. The CDR3 has 14 residues. Clones were sequenced by immunoSEQ multiplex PCR, and TCRdb holds only the in-frame ones, with some missing. The table includes roughly 48,000 clones, about 90% detected once. Points on this clone: Its antigen is as yet unknown.

This receptor was identified in an adult with an advanced solid tumor such as melanoma, head and neck, liver or kidney cancer. The sample in question was CD4+ or CD8+ T cells sorted from blood, obtained in a trial of the OX40 agonist ivuxolimab. This chain joins TRBV11-3 and TRBJ1-1; D ambiguous. For the CDR3, the DNA is TGTGCCAGCAGCTCCTTACAAAGACACCCCGAAGCTTTCTTT. As protein: CASSSLQRHPEAFF.